This is a list of T cell receptor beta chains from one sample in a study of somatic mutations in cytotoxic T cells in rheumatoid arthritis. Measured with immunoSEQ multiplex PCR; TCRdb has only the in-frame clones, and not every one. The profile shows about 18,000 clones, roughly 70% of them singletons. The sample was CD8+ T cells sorted from blood. The receptors were sampled from a woman aged 55-70 years in good health. CDR3s leave out the opening cysteine and the closing phenylalanine or tryptophan. Each record gives: J gene, V gene, clone size, CDR3 length, CDR3 protein. Size is stated for part of the rows, as once, few or many counts, or as a class when the clone is expanded.

TRBJ1-1 | TRBV7-9 | NA | 11 | ASSLGGSTEAF
TRBJ1-2 | TRBV2 | NA | 12 | ASRVQGADYGYT
TRBJ2-3 | TRBV11-1 | NA | 13 | ASSLGAGSTDTQY
TRBJ1-4 | TRBV5-6 | NA | 10 | ASRRGNEKLF
TRBJ2-5 | TRBV13 | NA | 16 | ASSLVSSGRAGGETQY
TRBJ2-7 | TRBV7-2 | NA | 12 | ASSLVRGSYEQY
TRBJ2-7 | TRBV7-9 | NA | 11 | ASSLMTADEQY
TRBJ1-4 | TRBV9 | few | 14 | ASSVGTRMTNEKLF
TRBJ2-6 | TRBV13 | once | 11 | ASSLLGGNVLT
TRBJ2-2 | TRBV29-1 | few | 14 | SVRTQAREDTGELF
TRBJ2-7 | TRBV19 | NA | 11 | ASSSGRAYEQY
TRBJ1-2 | TRBV30 | NA | 10 | AWSVAQSGYT
TRBJ2-1 | TRBV27 | once | 13 | ATAATGRSQGEQF
TRBJ1-5 | TRBV11-2 | NA | 14 | ASSLGPSKGNQPQH
TRBJ2-7 | TRBV19 | NA | 12 | AVGGIGGPYEQY
TRBJ1-2 | TRBV21-1 | few | 12 | ASSKAGRNYGYT
TRBJ2-7 | TRBV19 | NA | 13 | ASSMRRRNSYEQY
TRBJ1-5 | TRBV10-1 | NA | 13 | ASSDMRQGFEPQH
TRBJ2-7 | TRBV14 | NA | 13 | ASSQPGGPPYEQY
TRBJ1-1 | TRBV6-1 | NA | 13 | ASSEGGQLNTEAF
TRBJ1-1 | TRBV5-8 | once | 14 | ASSYHLRGYETEAF
TRBJ2-5 | TRBV2 | NA | 8 | ASSAGAQY
TRBJ2-6 | TRBV30 | once | 13 | ACPEAYSGANVLT
TRBJ1-1 | TRBV5-5 | NA | 13 | ASSATGQWNTEAF
TRBJ1-1 | TRBV6-5 | few | 9 | ASSYRREAF
TRBJ2-1 | TRBV27 | once | 13 | ASSLIGGADNEQF
NA | TRBV6-5 | NA | 12 | ASSYERVPYEQY
TRBJ2-5 | TRBV6-5 | NA | 12 | ASRAPGTQETQY
TRBJ2-1 | TRBV29-1 | NA | 12 | STRLADSYNEQF